A single sample is the source of the 21 T cell receptor beta chains below, sequenced in a study of cytomegalovirus exposure and HLA in healthy donors (dated by TCRdb to the late 2010s). Library preparation was by the immunoSEQ multiplex PCR assay. Imported from immuneACCESS, the table was reduced by TCRdb to in-frame sequences with V and J called. These copies leave out some clones; in studies compared against another copy, an unresolved V gene accounts for under half, and the cause of the remainder is not known. The sample yields 100,000 to 150,000 clones; about 89% were counted once. Together, the top ten hold roughly 2% of the sample. Sequencing was performed on PBMCs. These receptors all come from a woman aged 18-35 years in good health and CMV-seronegative.

The rearrangement joins TRBV6-5 to TRBJ2-7; D is uncertain. Germline V gives CDR1 MNHEY, CDR2 SVGAGI. Trimming took 4 bases from V and 4 from J, leaving 11 bases between them. There are 13 residues in the CDR3. DNA of the CDR3: TGTGCCAGCAGTTCGGGTGGATTATACGAGCAGTACTTC. Translating gives CASSSGGLYEQYF.

V gene TRBV13 combines with J gene TRBJ2-7; 8 bases line up with TRBD1. CDR1 is PRHDT, CDR2 FYEKMQ, per germline (reference sequence). The V and J ends lost 5 bases and 1 base, in that order; junction bases with no gene match: 4. The CDR3 loop spans 14 amino acids. In DNA form, the CDR3 reads TGTGCCAGCAGCCGAGGACAGGGTTCCTACGAGCAGTACTTC. This translates into CASSRGQGSYEQYF.

This clone has a single count. This chain connects TRBV7-4 to TRBJ2-7; D call uncertain. The CDR3 is 15 residues long. From germline, CDR1 is SGHVT and CDR2 SQSDAQ. Deletions cut 6 bases from V and 3 bases from J, with 18 bases between. The CDR3 coding sequence is TGTGCCAGCAGACCTGACAAACCCAGCTTCTACGAGCAGTACTTC. It encodes CASRPDKPSFYEQYF. Full variable domain (rest looked up from reference TRBV7-4 and TRBJ2-7): GAGVSQSPRYKVAKRGRDVALRCDSISGHVTLYWYRQTLGQGSEVLTYSQSDAQRDKSGRPSGRFSAERPERSVSTLKIQRTEQGDSAVYLCASRPDKPSFYEQYFGPGTRLTVT.

The V gene is TRBV11-3, the J gene TRBJ2-1, with D possibly being TRBD2 (5 bases). The germline V gene has CDR1 SGHNT and CDR2 YENEEA. V lost 0 bases and J 12 bases, leaving 9 bases between the germline ends. The CDR3 covers 12 residues. CDR3 bases: TGTGCCAGCAGCTTAGAGCCCGCGGGGCAGTTCTTC. It is translated as CASSLEPAGQFF.

The chain employs TRBV4-1 and TRBJ1-2; TRBD1 agrees at 7 bases. The CDR3 contains 17 residues. Trimming took 0 bases from V and 1 from J; bases not matched to a gene: 8. CDR1 MGHRA and CDR2 YSYEKL come from the germline V gene. The CDR3 DNA follows: TGCGCCAGCAGCCAAGATAATCGGGACAGCCATAACTATGGCTACACCTTC. Translation gives CASSQDNRDSHNYGYTF.

The chain uses TRBV6-1 and TRBJ2-1; 7 bases line up with TRBD2. The J segment lost 0 bases and the V segment lost 6 bases, leaving 5 bases of the junction unmatched. This CDR3 region has 15 residues. Germline V gene lookup returns CDR1 MNHNS and CDR2 SASEGT. CDR3 bases: TGTGCCAGCAGCGTAGCGGGCCCCTCCTACAATGAGCAGTTCTTC. Encoded protein: CASSVAGPSYNEQFF.

V is TRBV5-1 and J is TRBJ1-2; no clear D gene. This CDR3 contains 14 residues. Germline-derived CDR1 and CDR2 are SGHRS and YFSETQ. With 2 bases removed from V and 0 bases from J, the gap between germline ends came to 8 bases. CDR3 DNA sequence: TGCGCCAGCAGCTTAAGCGGAGCTAACTATGGCTACACCTTC. Encoded protein: CASSLSGANYGYTF.

The CDR3 nucleotides read TGCAGCGTTGATGGGTTAGGGAGCCACGAGCAGTACTTC. Its protein product is CSVDGLGSHEQYF. The V gene is TRBV29-1, the J gene TRBJ2-7, with TRBD2 as a possible D gene (5 bases). The CDR3 spans 13 residues. Trimming pared 3 bases from V and 5 bases from J, leaving 14 bases between. The germline V gene has CDR1 SQVTM and CDR2 ANQGSEA.

Comment on this clone: A read error may account for a junction end that differs from germline. CDR3 bases: TGTGCCAGCCGTTTTTCGGGAGGGTACACTGAGCAGTTCTTC. Protein product: CASRFSGGYTEQFF. J is TRBJ2-1 and V is TRBV27, with 8 bases aligning to TRBD2. The CDR3 has 14 residues. From germline, CDR1 is MNHEY and CDR2 SMNVEV (reference sequence).

The rearrangement links TRBV6-6 to TRBJ2-7; TRBD2 agrees at 11 bases. CDR3 length: 14 amino acids. V gave up 2 bases and J gave up 3 bases; unmatched junction bases: 0. CDR1 is MNHNY, CDR2 SVGAGI, per germline (reference sequence). CDR3 sequence (DNA): TGTGCCAGCAGTTACGGGACTAGCGGCTACGAGCAGTACTTC. It is translated as CASSYGTSGYEQYF.

The chain links TRBV10-1 to TRBJ2-2; 14 bases match TRBD2. Germline V CDR1 and CDR2: WNHNN, SYGVQD (reference sequence). Losses at the gene ends were 7 bases for V and 5 bases for J; bases not matched to a gene: 9. The CDR3 loop spans 17 amino acids. CDR3 nucleotides: TGCGCCAGCATCACGGGACTAGCGGGAGTACGGACCGGGGAGCTGTTTTTT. Residues: CASITGLAGVRTGELFF.

The CDR3 sequence is CASSGRVGYTF. For the CDR3, the DNA is TGTGCCAGCAGTGGCAGGGTTGGCTACACCTTC. The V call is TRBV28, the J call TRBJ1-2, with D perhaps TRBD1 (5 bases). This CDR3 contains 11 residues. Trimming removed 5 bases from V and 7 bases from J, with 8 bases in between. CDR1 and CDR2 from the germline V gene are MDHEN and SYDVKM.

The rearrangement links TRBV25-1 to TRBJ1-5; 9 bases align to TRBD1. Trimming cost V 4 bases and J 0 bases; bases outside gene matches: 7. Per the germline V gene, CDR1 is MGHDK and CDR2 is SYGVNS. This CDR3 is 17 amino acids long. The CDR3 bases are TGTGCCAGCAGTGCAGGGACAGGGTCCTATAGCAATCAGCCCCAGCATTTT. Translating it yields CASSAGTGSYSNQPQHF.

The gene calls are TRBV7-9 and TRBJ1-5; no definite D call. There are 13 residues in the CDR3. Trimming shortened V by 1 base and J by 6 bases, and 7 bases separated the two germline ends. Germline loops: CDR1 SEHNR, CDR2 FQNEAQ (reference sequence). The CDR3 sequence is CASSLGPGQPQHF. The CDR3 coding sequence is TGTGCCAGCAGCTTAGGTCCGGGTCAGCCCCAGCATTTT.

The J gene is TRBJ2-3, the V gene TRBV5-1; unclear D gene. V gave up 1 base and J gave up 4 bases, with 13 bases separating them. Germline V gene lookup returns CDR1 SGHRS and CDR2 YFSETQ. The CDR3 has 15 amino acids. In DNA, the CDR3 is TGCGCCAGCAGCTTGTTGACCAGTGGGCCAGATACGCAGTATTTT. Encoded protein: CASSLLTSGPDTQYF.

This chain's CDR3 is CASSPAGAYSNQPQHF. For the CDR3, the DNA is TGTGCCAGCAGCCCCGCGGGGGCTTATAGCAATCAGCCCCAGCATTTT. The chain joins TRBV27 to TRBJ1-5; the D gene is possibly TRBD1 (6 bases). The CDR3 is made up of 16 amino acids. From germline, CDR1 is MNHEY and CDR2 SMNVEV (reference sequence). V lost 6 bases to trimming and J lost 0 bases, with 15 bases between them.

The gene calls are TRBV28 and TRBJ2-7; TRBD1 matches 7 bases. This CDR3 has 16 amino acids. After removal of 4 bases from V and 4 bases from J, the junction contained 13 bases not matched to a gene. In germline, CDR1 is MDHEN, CDR2 SYDVKM. CDR3 bases: TGTGCCAGCAGTTCGCCCCTCGAGACAGGGTGGTACGAGCAGTACTTC. This gives the protein CASSSPLETGWYEQYF.

The chain joins TRBV29-1 to TRBJ2-1; 11 bases are shared with TRBD2. Germline-derived CDR1 and CDR2 are SQVTM and ANQGSEA. Unmatched junction bases numbered 13, after V lost 3 bases and J lost 6 bases. The CDR3 totals 17 residues. The chain's CDR3 is CSVEVGRGLAGGNEQFF. The CDR3 DNA reads as TGCAGCGTTGAGGTAGGGAGGGGGCTAGCGGGAGGCAATGAGCAGTTCTTC.

The chain couples TRBV4-1 to TRBJ2-7; 11 bases agree with TRBD1. J gave up 1 base and V 2 bases, and 4 bases lay outside the gene matches. This CDR3 contains 16 residues. Germline V gives CDR1 MGHRA, CDR2 YSYEKL. The DNA of the CDR3 is TGCGCCAGCAGCCAACTCGGACAGGGGGCATCCTACGAGCAGTACTTC. Its translation is CASSQLGQGASYEQYF.

J is TRBJ2-1 and V is TRBV6-4; TRBD1 aligns across 8 bases. V gave up 4 bases and J gave up 1 base; unmatched junction bases: 6. CDR3 length: 16 residues. Germline loops: CDR1 MRHNA, CDR2 SNTAGT. The CDR3: CASSGDQGASYNEQFF. For the CDR3, the DNA is TGTGCCAGCAGTGGTGATCAGGGGGCGTCCTACAATGAGCAGTTCTTC.

In DNA form, the CDR3 reads TGTGCCACCAGCAGAGGGGGACTGAACAAAGAGACCCAGTACTTC. It yields the protein CATSRGGLNKETQYF. The chain has TRBV15 and TRBJ2-5; perhaps TRBD2 as D (6 bases). Looked up from germline, CDR1 is LNHNV and CDR2 is YYDKDF (reference sequence). The V and J ends lost 1 base and 3 bases respectively, with 12 bases between them. The CDR3 runs to 15 residues.